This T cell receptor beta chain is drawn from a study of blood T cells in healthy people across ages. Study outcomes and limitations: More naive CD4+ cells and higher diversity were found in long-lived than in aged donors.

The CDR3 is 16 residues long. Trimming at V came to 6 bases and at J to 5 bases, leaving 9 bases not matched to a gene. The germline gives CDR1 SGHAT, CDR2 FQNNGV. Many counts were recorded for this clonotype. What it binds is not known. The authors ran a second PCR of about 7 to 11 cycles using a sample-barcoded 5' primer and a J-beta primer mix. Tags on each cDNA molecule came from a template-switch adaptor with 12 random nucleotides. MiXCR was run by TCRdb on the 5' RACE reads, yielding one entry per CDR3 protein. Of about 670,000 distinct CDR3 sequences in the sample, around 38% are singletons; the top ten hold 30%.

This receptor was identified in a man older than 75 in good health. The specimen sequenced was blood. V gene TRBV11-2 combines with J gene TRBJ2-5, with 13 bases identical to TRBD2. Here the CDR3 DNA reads TGTGCCAGCAGACCTCCAGGACTAGCGGGGGCGGAGACCCAGTACTTC. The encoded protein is CASRPPGLAGAETQYF.